This record concerns one TCR beta chain sequence. Its antigen is not identified. The data were produced by immunoSEQ multiplex PCR, yet TCRdb's version contains in-frame clones alone and is incomplete. The sample records 25,000 to 35,000 clones, approximately 76% being singletons. This specimen belongs to a study of vaccination effects on CD4 cells after COVID-19. Peptide-pool stimulation followed by sequencing identified expanded antigen-specific CD4+ clonotypes in the ViraFEST assay. Cells that had been cultured for approximately ten days were the source of isolated CD4+ T cells. People in the vaccine group had not been infected with SARS-CoV-2 before, and their nucleocapsid antibodies were negative. Roughly 2 million PBMC per well were cultured with approximately 9.7 IU/ml IL-2 and about 10 ug/ml peptides. On day 3 and again on day 7, half the medium was replaced with IL-2 medium. CDR3 length equals 14 residues. CDR1 WSHSY and CDR2 SAAADI come from the germline V gene. Trimming removed 6 bases from V and 2 bases from J, with 13 bases in between.

This clonotype was sampled from a human donor who received a COVID-19 vaccine. This chain connects TRBV10-2 to TRBJ2-5, with a tentative D call TRBD1 (6 bases). The source material was CD4+ T cells from PBMCs cultured with SARS-CoV-2 spike peptides, sampled before COVID-19 vaccination. Here the CDR3 DNA reads TGCGCCAGCAGGGAACCGGGACAACAAGAGACCCAGTACTTC. It specifies CASREPGQQETQYF.